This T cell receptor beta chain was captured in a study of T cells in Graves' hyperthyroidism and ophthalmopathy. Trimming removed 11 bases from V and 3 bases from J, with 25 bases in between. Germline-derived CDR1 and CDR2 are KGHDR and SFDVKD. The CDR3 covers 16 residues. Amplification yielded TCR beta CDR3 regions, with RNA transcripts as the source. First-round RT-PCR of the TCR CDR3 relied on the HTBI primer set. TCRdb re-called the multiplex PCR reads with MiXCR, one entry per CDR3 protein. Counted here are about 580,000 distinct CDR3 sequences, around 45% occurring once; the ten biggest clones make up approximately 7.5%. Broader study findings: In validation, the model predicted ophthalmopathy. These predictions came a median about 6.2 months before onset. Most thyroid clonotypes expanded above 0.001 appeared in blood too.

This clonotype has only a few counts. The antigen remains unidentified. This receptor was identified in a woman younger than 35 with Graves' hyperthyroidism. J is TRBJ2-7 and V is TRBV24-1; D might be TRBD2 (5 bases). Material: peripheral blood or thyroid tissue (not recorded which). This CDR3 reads CASSPRTGRFDYEQYF. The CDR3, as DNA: TGTGCCAGCTCACCCCGGACGGGAAGATTCGACTACGAGCAGTACTTC.